This T cell receptor (beta chain) was identified in a study of cytomegalovirus exposure and HLA in healthy donors. Findings of the study overall: The classifier reportedly diagnosed cytomegalovirus status with high specificity and sensitivity. Researchers catalogued over 150 TCR beta chains as cytomegalovirus-associated. The authors confirmed in vitro that three CMV-associated chains were specific for CMV antigens.

Profiling relied on immunoSEQ multiplex PCR, and the TCRdb table lists in-frame clones only, not all of them. In the table there are some 80,000 clones, 96% of which are singletons. A remark on this clone: Its cognate antigen is unknown.

The germline V gene has CDR1 LNHDA and CDR2 SQIVND (reference sequence). The V end was cut by 8 bases, the J end by 1 base, with 14 bases between. The CDR3 is 15 amino acids. The V call is TRBV19, the J call TRBJ2-2; D remains unclear. This TCR derives from a man aged 18 to 29 in good health and CMV-seropositive. Sequencing was performed on PBMCs. The CDR3 protein is CASGLAEMNTGELFF. CDR3 DNA: TGTGCCAGTGGTCTGGCGGAGATGAACACCGGGGAGCTGTTTTTT.